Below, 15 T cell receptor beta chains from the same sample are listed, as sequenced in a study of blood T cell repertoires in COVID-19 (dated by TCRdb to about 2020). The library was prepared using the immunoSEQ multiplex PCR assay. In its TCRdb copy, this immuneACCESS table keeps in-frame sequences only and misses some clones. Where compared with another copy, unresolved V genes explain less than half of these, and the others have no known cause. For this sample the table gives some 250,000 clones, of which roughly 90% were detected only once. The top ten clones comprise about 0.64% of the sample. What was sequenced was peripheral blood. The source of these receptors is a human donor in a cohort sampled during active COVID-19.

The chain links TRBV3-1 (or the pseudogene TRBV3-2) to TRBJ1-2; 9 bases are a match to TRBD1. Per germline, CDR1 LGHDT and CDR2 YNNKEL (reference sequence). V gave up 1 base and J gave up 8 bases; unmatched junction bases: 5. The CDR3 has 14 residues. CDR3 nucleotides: TGTGCCAGCAGCCAAGCACAGGGGGCGCTGGGCTACACCTTC. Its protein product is CASSQAQGALGYTF.

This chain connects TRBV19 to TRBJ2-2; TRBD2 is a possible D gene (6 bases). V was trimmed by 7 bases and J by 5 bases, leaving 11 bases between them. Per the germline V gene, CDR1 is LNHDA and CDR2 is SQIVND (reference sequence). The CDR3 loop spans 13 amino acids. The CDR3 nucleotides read TGTGCCAGTAATGGGGGACTTACCGGGGAGCTGTTTTTT. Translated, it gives CASNGGLTGELFF.

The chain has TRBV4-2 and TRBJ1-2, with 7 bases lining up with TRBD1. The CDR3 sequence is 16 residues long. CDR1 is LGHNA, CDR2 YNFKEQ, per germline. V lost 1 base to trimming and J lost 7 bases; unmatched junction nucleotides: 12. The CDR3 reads CASSQVRDSLGGGYTF. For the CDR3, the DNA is TGTGCCAGCAGCCAAGTCCGGGACAGCTTGGGAGGTGGCTACACCTTC.

CDR3 residues: CASSPPIQGAGNTIYF. CDR3 coding DNA: TGTGCCAGCTCACCACCGATTCAAGGGGCTGGAAACACCATATATTTT. V is TRBV18 and J is TRBJ1-3, with D possibly matching TRBD1 (5 bases). V shed 0 bases and J shed 2 bases, with 11 bases lying between them. This CDR3 region has 16 residues. The V gene's germline CDR1 is KGHSH and CDR2 LQKENI.

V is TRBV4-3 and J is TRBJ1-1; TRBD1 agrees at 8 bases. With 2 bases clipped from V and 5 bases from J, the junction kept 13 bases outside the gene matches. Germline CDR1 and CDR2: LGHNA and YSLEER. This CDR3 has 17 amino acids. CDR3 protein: CASSQRQGTLSGTEAFF. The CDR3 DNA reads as TGCGCCAGCAGCCAAAGACAGGGGACCTTGAGTGGGACTGAAGCTTTCTTT.

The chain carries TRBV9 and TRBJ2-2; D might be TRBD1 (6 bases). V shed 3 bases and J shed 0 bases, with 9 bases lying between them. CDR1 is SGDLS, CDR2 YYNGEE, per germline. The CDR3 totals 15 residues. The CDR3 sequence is CASSGGTTNTGELFF. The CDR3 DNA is TGTGCCAGCAGCGGGGGGACAACGAACACCGGGGAGCTGTTTTTT.

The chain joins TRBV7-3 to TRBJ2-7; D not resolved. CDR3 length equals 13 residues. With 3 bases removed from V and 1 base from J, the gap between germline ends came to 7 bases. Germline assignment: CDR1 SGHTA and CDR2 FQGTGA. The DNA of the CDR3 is TGTGCCAGCAGCTTTACTCTTTCCTACGAGCAGTACTTC. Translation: CASSFTLSYEQYF.

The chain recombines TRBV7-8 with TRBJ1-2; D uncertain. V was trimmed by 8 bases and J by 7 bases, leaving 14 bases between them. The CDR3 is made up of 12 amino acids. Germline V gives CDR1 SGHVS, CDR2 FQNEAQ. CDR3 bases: TGTGCCAGCCGCGCGTTTGTTCCTGGCTACACCTTC. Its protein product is CASRAFVPGYTF. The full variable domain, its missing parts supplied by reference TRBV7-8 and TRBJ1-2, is GAGVSQSPRYKVAKRGQDVALRCDPISGHVSLFWYQQALGQGPEFLTYFQNEAQLDKSGLPSDRFFAERPEGSVSTLKIQRTQQEDSAVYLCASRAFVPGYTFGSGTRLTVV.

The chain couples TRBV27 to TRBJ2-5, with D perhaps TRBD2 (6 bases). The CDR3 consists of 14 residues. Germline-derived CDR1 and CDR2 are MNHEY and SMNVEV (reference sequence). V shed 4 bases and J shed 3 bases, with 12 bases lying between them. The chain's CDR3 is CASSWGLGKETQYF. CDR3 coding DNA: TGTGCCAGCAGTTGGGGACTGGGAAAAGAGACCCAGTACTTC.

CDR3 amino acids: CASSYATGDYEQYF. In DNA, the CDR3 is TGTGCCAGCAGTTACGCGACAGGCGACTACGAGCAGTACTTC. This chain links TRBV6-5 with TRBJ2-7; D is perhaps TRBD1 (6 bases). The CDR3 consists of 14 residues. V was cut by 2 bases and J by 3 bases, with 11 bases left in between. Looked up from germline, CDR1 is MNHEY and CDR2 is SVGAGI.

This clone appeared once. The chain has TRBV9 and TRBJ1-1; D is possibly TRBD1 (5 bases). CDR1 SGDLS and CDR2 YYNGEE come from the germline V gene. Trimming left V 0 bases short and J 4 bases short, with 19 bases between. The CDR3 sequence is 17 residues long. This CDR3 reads CASSVDFGPGGSTEAFF. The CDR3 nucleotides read TGTGCCAGCAGCGTAGATTTCGGGCCCGGGGGATCCACTGAAGCTTTCTTT.

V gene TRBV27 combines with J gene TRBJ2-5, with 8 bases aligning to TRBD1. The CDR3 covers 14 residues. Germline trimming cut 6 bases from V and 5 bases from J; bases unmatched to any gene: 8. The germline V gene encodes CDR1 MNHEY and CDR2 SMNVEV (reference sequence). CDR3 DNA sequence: TGTGCCAGCAGGAGGTCAGGGGGCGTGGAGACCCAGTACTTC. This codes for CASRRSGGVETQYF.

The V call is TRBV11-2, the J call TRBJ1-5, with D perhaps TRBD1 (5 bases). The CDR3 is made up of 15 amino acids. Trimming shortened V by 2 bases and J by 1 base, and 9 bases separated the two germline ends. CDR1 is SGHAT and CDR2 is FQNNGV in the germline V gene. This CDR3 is CASSLQRGSNQPQHF. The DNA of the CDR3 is TGTGCCAGCAGCTTACAAAGGGGCAGCAATCAGCCCCAGCATTTT.

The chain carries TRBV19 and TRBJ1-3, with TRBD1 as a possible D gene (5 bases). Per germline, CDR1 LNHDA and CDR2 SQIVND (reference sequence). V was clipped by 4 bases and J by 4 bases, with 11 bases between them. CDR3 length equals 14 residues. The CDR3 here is CASSTVQGGNTIYF. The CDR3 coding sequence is TGTGCCAGTAGTACGGTCCAGGGAGGAAACACCATATATTTT.

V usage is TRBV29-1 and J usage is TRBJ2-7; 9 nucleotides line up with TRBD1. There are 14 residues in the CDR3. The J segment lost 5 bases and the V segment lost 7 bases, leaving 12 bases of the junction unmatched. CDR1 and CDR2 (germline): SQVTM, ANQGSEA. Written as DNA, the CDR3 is TGCAGCGCCAGGGCGGGGGACAGGGCCCACGAGCAGTACTTC. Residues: CSARAGDRAHEQYF.